This TCR beta chain is drawn from a study of long-term antiretroviral therapy in people with HIV. This clone was seen only a few times. Antigen unknown. Study-level points and caveats: On ART adherence, viral resistance or therapy changes, no data were available.

immunoSEQ v3.0 was run at survey level. Libraries were prepared by immunoSEQ multiplex PCR; TCRdb keeps only in-frame clonotypes and omits some of them. This table holds about 10,000 clones, 80% to 90% found once. The CDR3 runs 15 residues. Trimming cost V 3 bases and J 6 bases, with 16 bases left between them. The germline V gene has CDR1 SGHDT and CDR2 YYEEEE. The rearrangement joins TRBV5-6 to TRBJ1-5, with a possible D match to TRBD1 (6 bases). The material sequenced was unsorted PBMCs, taken 0.7 years after starting antiretroviral therapy. The TCR originated in a man in his forties or fifties with HIV. CDR3 nucleotide sequence: TGTGCCAGCAGCTCGATAGGACAGAATAGTCAGCCCCAGCATTTT. It translates to CASSSIGQNSQPQHF.